These T cell receptor beta chains were read from a single sample in a study of cytomegalovirus exposure and HLA in healthy donors. Only in-frame clones appear in the TCRdb table, and some are missing; sequencing was by immunoSEQ multiplex PCR. In the table there are over 95,000 clones, approximately 80% of which are singletons. Sequencing was done on a sample of PBMCs. These receptors were obtained from a man aged 40-55 years in good health and CMV-seronegative. The CDR3 runs from the conserved cysteine through the conserved F or W. The order of the fields is V gene, clone size, J gene, D gene, CDR3 protein, CDR3 DNA. A D gene is named only where the DNA matches it firmly. Clone size is not always given. Where it is, it says once, few, many or a class for expanded clones.

TRBV7-9,-,TRBJ1-1,TRBD1,CASSPGTGLNTEAFF,TGTGCCAGCAGCCCCGGGACAGGGTTGAACACTGAAGCTTTCTTT
TRBV6-5,-,TRBJ1-1,-,CASRRNMNTEAFF,TGTGCCAGCAGGAGGAACATGAACACTGAAGCTTTCTTT
TRBV7-2,-,TRBJ2-7,-,CASSLNPDIPLEQYF,TGTGCCAGCAGCTTAAATCCCGACATACCTCTCGAGCAGTACTTC
TRBV19,-,TRBJ1-1,-,CASSTQAEAGF,TGTGCCAGTAGTACGCAGGCCGAAGCGGGCTTT
TRBV19,-,TRBJ2-3,-,CASSILGADTQYF,TGTGCCAGTAGTATACTAGGTGCGGATACGCAGTATTTT
TRBV2,-,TRBJ2-4,TRBD2,CASSERGTSQNIQYF,TGTGCCAGCAGTGAAAGGGGGACTAGCCAAAACATTCAGTACTTC
TRBV5-4,few,TRBJ2-1,TRBD2,CASRAGTSGHNEQFF,TGTGCCAGCAGGGCCGGGACTAGCGGCCACAATGAGCAGTTCTTC
TRBV7-8,-,TRBJ2-7,TRBD1,CASSAGQGAYEQYF,TGTGCCAGCAGCGCGGGACAGGGAGCCTACGAGCAGTACTTC
TRBV7-9,-,TRBJ1-1,TRBD1,CASSLETGTPNTEAFF,TGTGCCAGCAGCTTAGAGACAGGGACTCCAAACACTGAAGCTTTCTTT
TRBV2,-,TRBJ2-7,TRBD1,CASEGQGRYEQYF,TGTGCCAGCGAAGGACAGGGGAGGTACGAGCAGTACTTC
TRBV4-2,-,TRBJ2-3,-,CASSQVGPLNTDTQYF,TGTGCCAGCAGCCAAGTGGGGCCACTTAACACAGATACGCAGTATTTT
TRBV18,-,TRBJ2-3,-,CASSPISTDTQYF,TGTGCCAGCTCACCCATTAGCACAGATACGCAGTATTTT
TRBV28,-,TRBJ1-6,TRBD1,CASSRTGPNNSPLHF,TGTGCCAGCAGTCGGACAGGGCCGAATAATTCACCCCTCCACTTT
TRBV25-1,few,TRBJ2-2,-,CASSDLANTGELFF,TGTGCCAGCAGTGACCTAGCGAACACCGGGGAGCTGTTTTTT
TRBV20-1,once,TRBJ2-1,-,CSAMRVNEQFF,TGCAGTGCTATGAGGGTAAATGAGCAGTTCTTC
TRBV10-1,-,TRBJ2-1,TRBD2,CASSESTSGGNEQFF,TGCGCCAGCAGTGAGTCGACTAGCGGGGGGAATGAGCAGTTCTTC
TRBV7-8,-,TRBJ1-1,TRBD1,CASRTGTGYTEAFF,TGTGCCAGCAGAACCGGGACAGGGTACACTGAAGCTTTCTTT
TRBV6-1,-,TRBJ2-2,-,CASTYTGELFF,TGTGCCAGCACCTACACCGGGGAGCTGTTTTTT
TRBV19,once,TRBJ2-3,-,CATRQTASTDTQYF,TGTGCCACCAGGCAGACAGCTAGCACAGATACGCAGTATTTT
TRBV20-1,-,TRBJ1-1,TRBD1,CSAAQGSEAFF,TGCAGTGCAGCACAGGGGTCTGAAGCTTTCTTT
TRBV30,-,TRBJ2-3,-,CAWSSTDTQYF,TGTGCCTGGAGTTCAACAGATACGCAGTATTTT
TRBV5-6,-,TRBJ1-3,TRBD1,CASQRPGDRGLGNTIYF,TGTGCCAGCCAGAGACCGGGGGACAGGGGGCTCGGAAACACCATATATTTT
TRBV5-4,-,TRBJ2-2,TRBD2,CASSPGTSGGRSTGELFF,TGTGCCAGCAGCCCAGGGACTAGCGGGGGGCGGAGTACCGGGGAGCTGTTTTTT
TRBV5-6,-,TRBJ1-1,-,CASSLAQRYEAFF,TGTGCCAGCAGCTTAGCCCAGCGATATGAAGCTTTCTTT
TRBV5-4,-,TRBJ1-1,TRBD1,CASSIGTANTEAFF,TGTGCCAGCAGCATCGGGACAGCGAACACTGAAGCTTTCTTT
TRBV14,-,TRBJ1-6,-,CASSQEGRGMPSPLHF,TGTGCCAGCAGCCAAGAAGGCCGGGGGATGCCTTCACCCCTCCACTTT
TRBV28,-,TRBJ1-1,-,CASSSAGGNAFF,TGTGCCAGCAGTTCCGCGGGGGGGAACGCTTTCTTT
TRBV5-1,-,TRBJ2-2,-,CASSLGTFDTGELFF,TGCGCCAGCAGCCTAGGGACATTCGACACCGGGGAGCTGTTTTTT
TRBV6-4,-,TRBJ2-4,-,CASSPEGGKNIQYF,TGTGCCAGCAGTCCCGAAGGGGGCAAAAACATTCAGTACTTC
TRBV30,-,TRBJ2-6,-,CAWSVGDSGANVLTF,TGTGCCTGGAGTGTCGGTGACTCTGGGGCCAACGTCCTGACTTTC
TRBV5-4,-,TRBJ2-4,-,CASGSAGTPKNIQYF,TGTGCCAGCGGCTCCGCCGGGACACCTAAAAACATTCAGTACTTC
TRBV11-2,-,TRBJ1-1,-,CASSHRVSEAFF,TGTGCCAGCAGCCACAGGGTGTCTGAAGCTTTCTTT
TRBV6-5,-,TRBJ1-6,TRBD1,CASSDYGTENSPLHF,TGTGCCAGCAGTGACTACGGGACAGAAAATTCACCCCTCCACTTT
TRBV5-1,-,TRBJ2-3,-,CASSPDFRKSTDTQYF,TGCGCCAGCAGCCCTGACTTCCGAAAGAGCACAGATACGCAGTATTTT
TRBV10-3,medium-sized,TRBJ1-6,TRBD1,CAISEGQGVNNSPLHF,TGTGCCATCAGTGAGGGACAGGGGGTGAATAATTCACCCCTCCACTTT
TRBV27,few,TRBJ1-5,-,CASSATVWQPQHF,TGTGCCAGCAGTGCTACCGTATGGCAGCCCCAGCATTTT
TRBV28,-,TRBJ2-2,TRBD1,CASKLDRANTGELFF,TGTGCCAGCAAACTGGACAGGGCGAACACCGGGGAGCTGTTTTTT
TRBV25-1,-,TRBJ2-1,TRBD2,CASSPTSGIDEQFF,TGTGCCAGCAGCCCTACTAGCGGGATCGATGAGCAGTTCTTC
TRBV19,once,TRBJ2-3,TRBD2,CASTSTSGSTDTQYF,TGTGCCAGTACCTCGACTAGCGGGAGCACAGATACGCAGTATTTT
TRBV18,-,TRBJ1-1,-,CASSPDRRDTEAFF,TGTGCCAGCTCACCCGACAGGCGGGACACTGAAGCTTTCTTT
TRBV12-5,-,TRBJ2-3,-,CASGLSSEYTDTQYF,TGTGCTAGTGGTCTGTCTAGCGAGTACACAGATACGCAGTATTTT
TRBV5-1,-,TRBJ2-3,TRBD1,CASSQGAKTDTQYF,TGCGCCAGCAGCCAGGGGGCAAAGACAGATACGCAGTATTTT
TRBV19,-,TRBJ2-5,TRBD1,CASNPTGAETQYF,TGTGCCAGTAACCCGACAGGGGCAGAGACCCAGTACTTC
TRBV10-1,-,TRBJ2-3,TRBD1,CATTSGDRLTDTQYF,TGCGCCACCACCTCGGGGGACAGGCTCACAGATACGCAGTATTTT
TRBV30,-,TRBJ2-1,TRBD2,CAWILGLAGGSEQFF,TGTGCCTGGATCCTAGGGCTAGCGGGAGGCAGTGAGCAGTTCTTC
TRBV7-8,-,TRBJ1-5,-,CASSLGRDQPQHF,TGTGCCAGCAGCTTAGGACGGGATCAGCCCCAGCATTTT
TRBV2,-,TRBJ1-2,-,CASRGEGFSDGYTF,TGTGCCAGCAGGGGGGAGGGCTTTTCGGATGGCTACACCTTC
TRBV5-4,-,TRBJ2-1,-,CASSLVRGGNEQFF,TGTGCCAGCAGCTTGGTAAGGGGTGGCAATGAGCAGTTCTTC
TRBV7-8,once,TRBJ2-5,-,CASSRREETQYF,TGTGCCAGCAGCCGCAGGGAAGAGACCCAGTACTTC
TRBV7-6,-,TRBJ2-1,TRBD2,CASSLRTSGPYNEQFF,TGTGCCAGCAGCCTACGGACTAGCGGGCCTTACAATGAGCAGTTCTTC
TRBV10-3,-,TRBJ2-5,TRBD2,CAISESRGLGETQYF,TGTGCCATCAGTGAGTCGCGGGGGTTAGGGGAGACCCAGTACTTC
TRBV7-9,-,TRBJ1-1,-,CASSPNHPENTEAFF,TGTGCCAGCAGCCCCAATCACCCAGAAAACACTGAAGCTTTCTTT
TRBV5-4,-,TRBJ2-1,TRBD2,CASSSPGTSGFF,TGTGCCAGCAGCTCCCCCGGGACTAGTGGGTTCTTC
TRBV2,-,TRBJ1-5,-,CASSEEGGNQPQHF,TGTGCCAGCAGTGAAGAGGGAGGGAATCAGCCCCAGCATTTT
TRBV6-6,-,TRBJ2-1,-,CASSPTGNEQFF,TGTGCCAGCAGTCCCACAGGGAATGAGCAGTTCTTC
TRBV5-1,-,TRBJ1-1,TRBD1,CASSTGTGFGAFF,TGCGCCAGCAGCACCGGGACAGGGTTTGGAGCTTTCTTT
TRBV30,few,TRBJ1-6,-,CAWSPPGRGDSPLHF,TGTGCCTGGAGCCCCCCGGGGAGGGGAGATTCACCCCTCCACTTT
TRBV7-9,-,TRBJ2-7,TRBD2,CASSLPGLAYHEQYF,TGTGCCAGCAGCTTACCGGGACTAGCGTACCACGAGCAGTACTTC
TRBV7-9,few,TRBJ2-7,TRBD2,CASSLVVSGSYEQYF,TGTGCCAGCAGCTTAGTAGTTAGCGGGAGCTACGAGCAGTACTTC